This TCR beta chain was profiled in a study of blood T cell repertoires in COVID-19. About the study: Acute and convalescent COVID-19 specimens originated in the United States, Italy and Spain. PBMCs, B-cell-depleted T cells, or T cells provided the cDNA or gDNA that made up the material.

In the study's own analysis: Amplified reference gene primers provided the basis for estimating nucleated cell counts. TCRdb keeps only in-frame clones here, not all; method: immunoSEQ multiplex PCR. That table supplies the V and J calls and clone size; D and trimming were determined from the DNA. The sample has tens of thousands of clones, 78% seen once. Germline CDR1 MDHEN, CDR2 SYDVKM. J lost 0 bases, V lost 2 bases, and 5 bases had no gene match. The CDR3 contains 16 residues. The receptor's source is a human donor in a cohort sampled during active COVID-19. The chain recombines TRBV28 with TRBJ2-5; TRBD2 matches at 8 bases. The material sequenced was peripheral blood. In DNA form, the CDR3 reads TGTGCCAGCAGTTTAGGCGGAGCGGGGGACCAAGAGACCCAGTACTTC. It translates to CASSLGGAGDQETQYF.